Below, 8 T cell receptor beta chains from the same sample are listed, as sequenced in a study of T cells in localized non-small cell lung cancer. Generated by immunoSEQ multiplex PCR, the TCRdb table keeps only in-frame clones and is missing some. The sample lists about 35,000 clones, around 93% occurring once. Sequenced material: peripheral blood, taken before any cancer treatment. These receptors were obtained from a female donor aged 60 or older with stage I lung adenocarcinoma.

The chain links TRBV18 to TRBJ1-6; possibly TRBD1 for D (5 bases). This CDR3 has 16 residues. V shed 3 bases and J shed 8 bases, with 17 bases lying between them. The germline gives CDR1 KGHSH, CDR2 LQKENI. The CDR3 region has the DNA TGTGCCAGCTCACCGGTAACCGACAGATTTTATTCACCCCTCCACTTT. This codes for CASSPVTDRFYSPLHF.

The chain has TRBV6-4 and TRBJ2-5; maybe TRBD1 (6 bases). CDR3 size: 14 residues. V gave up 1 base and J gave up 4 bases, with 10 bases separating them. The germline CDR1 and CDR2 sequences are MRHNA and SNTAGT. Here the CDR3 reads CASSDWAGAETQYF. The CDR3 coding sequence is TGTGCCAGCAGTGACTGGGCAGGGGCAGAGACCCAGTACTTC.

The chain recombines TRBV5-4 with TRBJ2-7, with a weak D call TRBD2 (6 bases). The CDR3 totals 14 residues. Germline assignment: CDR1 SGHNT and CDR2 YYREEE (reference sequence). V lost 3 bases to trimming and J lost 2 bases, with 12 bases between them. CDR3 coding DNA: TGTGCCAGCAGCTCCTGGACGGGGGCCTACGAGCAGTACTTC. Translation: CASSSWTGAYEQYF.

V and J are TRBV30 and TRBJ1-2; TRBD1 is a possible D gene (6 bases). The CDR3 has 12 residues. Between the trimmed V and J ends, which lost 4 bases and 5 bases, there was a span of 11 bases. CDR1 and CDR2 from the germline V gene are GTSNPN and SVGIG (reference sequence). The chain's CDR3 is CAWKGGGYGYTF. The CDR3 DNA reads TGTGCCTGGAAAGGGGGTGGTTATGGCTACACCTTC. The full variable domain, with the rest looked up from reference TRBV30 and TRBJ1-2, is SQTIHQWPATLVQPVGSPLSLECTVEGTSNPNLYWYRQAAGRGLQLLFYSVGIGQISSEVPQNLSASRPQDRQFILSSKKLLLSDSGFYLCAWKGGGYGYTFGSGTRLTVV.

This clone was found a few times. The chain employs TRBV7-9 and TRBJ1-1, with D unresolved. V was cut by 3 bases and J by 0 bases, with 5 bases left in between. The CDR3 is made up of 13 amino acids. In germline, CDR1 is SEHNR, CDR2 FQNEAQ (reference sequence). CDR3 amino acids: CASSLVMNTEAFF. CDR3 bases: TGTGCCAGCAGCTTGGTAATGAACACTGAAGCTTTCTTT.

In DNA form, the CDR3 reads TGTGCCAGCAGCCAAGCGACAGCTAACTATGGCTACACCTTC. Translation: CASSQATANYGYTF. This sequence joins TRBV16 and TRBJ1-2; D may be TRBD1 (5 bases). Between the trimmed V and J ends, which lost 2 bases and 0 bases, there was a span of 7 bases. This CDR3 contains 14 residues. Germline V lookup: CDR1 KGHSY, CDR2 FQNENV.

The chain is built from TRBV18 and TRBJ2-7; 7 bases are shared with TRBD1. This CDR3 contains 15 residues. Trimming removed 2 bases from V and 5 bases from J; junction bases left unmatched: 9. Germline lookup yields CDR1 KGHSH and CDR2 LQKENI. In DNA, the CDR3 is TGTGCCAGCTCACCAAAGGCTGGACAGGCTCACGAGCAGTACTTC. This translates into CASSPKAGQAHEQYF.

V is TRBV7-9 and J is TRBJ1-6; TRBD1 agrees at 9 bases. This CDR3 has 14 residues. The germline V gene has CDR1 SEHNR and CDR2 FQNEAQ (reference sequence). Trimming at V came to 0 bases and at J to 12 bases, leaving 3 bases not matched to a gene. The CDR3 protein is CASSLAGQGRPLHF. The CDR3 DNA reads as TGTGCCAGCAGCTTAGCGGGACAGGGTCGACCCCTCCACTTT.